The 18 T cell receptor beta chains in this list originate from one sample, sequenced in a study of control samples from healthy donors and cancer patients. Assay used: immunoSEQ multiplex PCR; TCRdb lists only in-frame clones, some missing. The data hold about 170,000 clones, with about 93% observed a single time. The sample taken for sequencing was blood. The source of these receptors is a woman aged 60-75 years in good health.

The rearrangement joins TRBV18 to TRBJ1-3; D is unclear. This CDR3 spans 13 amino acids. V lost 3 bases to trimming and J lost 4 bases, with 7 bases between them. Germline V lookup: CDR1 KGHSH, CDR2 LQKENI. The CDR3 region is CASSPTEGNTIYF. Written as DNA, the CDR3 is TGTGCCAGCTCACCCACCGAGGGAAACACCATATATTTT.

This chain uses TRBV19 with TRBJ1-5; maybe TRBD1 (6 bases). The ends were cut back, 6 bases at V and 0 bases at J, with 12 bases in the middle. Looked up from germline, CDR1 is LNHDA and CDR2 is SQIVND (reference sequence). This CDR3 is 15 amino acids long. The CDR3, as DNA: TGTGCCAGTAGGACAGGCCATTATAGCAATCAGCCCCAGCATTTT. This codes for CASRTGHYSNQPQHF.

The chain couples TRBV6-5 to TRBJ1-1; TRBD1 is a possible D gene (5 bases). Germline-derived CDR1 and CDR2 are MNHEY and SVGAGI. Deletions cut 6 bases from V and 9 bases from J, with 14 bases between. The CDR3 covers 12 residues. This chain's CDR3 is CASRYEGTQAFF. The CDR3 nucleotides read TGTGCCAGCAGGTACGAGGGGACCCAAGCTTTCTTT.

This chain links TRBV6-5 with TRBJ1-5, with D possibly matching TRBD1 (5 bases). The CDR3 sequence is 15 residues long. The germline V gene has CDR1 MNHEY and CDR2 SVGAGI. V shed 0 bases and J shed 6 bases, with 12 bases lying between them. CDR3 sequence (DNA): TGTGCCAGCAGTTACTCGGCAGGGATGGGTCAGCCCCAGCATTTT. Protein sequence: CASSYSAGMGQPQHF.

A single count supports this clone. This sequence joins TRBV4-1 and TRBJ2-5; D tentatively fits TRBD1 or TRBD2 (6 bases each). Trimming pared 5 bases from V and 7 bases from J, leaving 29 bases between. CDR1 MGHRA and CDR2 YSYEKL come from the germline V gene. This CDR3 has 18 residues. This CDR3 reads CASSAEQGLESRKGTQYF. For the CDR3, the DNA is TGCGCCAGCAGCGCGGAACAGGGACTTGAAAGCCGGAAAGGGACCCAGTACTTC.

V is TRBV19 and J is TRBJ1-2; D remains ambiguous. CDR1 LNHDA and CDR2 SQIVND come from the germline V gene (reference sequence). CDR3 length: 11 amino acids. With 7 bases removed from V and 7 bases from J, the gap between germline ends came to 10 bases. The CDR3 DNA follows: TGTGCCAGTACCTTCTCGGGTGGCTACACCTTC. Amino acids: CASTFSGGYTF. The full variable domain, in which reference TRBV19 and TRBJ1-2 provide the parts outside the CDR3, is DGGITQSPKYLFRKEGQNVTLSCEQNLNHDAMYWYRQDPGQGLRLIYYSQIVNDFQKGDIAEGYSVSREKKESFPLTVTSAQKNPTAFYLCASTFSGGYTFGSGTRLTVV.

The CDR3 region is CASSLVRGAYEQYF. As DNA, the CDR3 is TGTGCCAGCAGCTTGGTTCGGGGGGCATACGAGCAGTACTTC. The V and J genes are TRBV5-6 and TRBJ2-7; D possibly corresponds to TRBD2 (7 bases). The V and J ends lost 0 bases and 4 bases respectively, with 11 bases between them. CDR3 length: 14 amino acids. CDR1 SGHDT and CDR2 YYEEEE come from the germline V gene.

This clone was counted once. The chain recombines TRBV21-1 with TRBJ2-2; no check of the table's D call, TRBD2, against the DNA was made. TRBV21-1 is reported as a pseudogene. The CDR3 contains 13 residues. CDR3: CARDGTNTGELFF. The CDR3 DNA reads TGTGCCAGGGACGGGACGAACACCGGGGAGCTGTTTTTT.

In DNA, the CDR3 is TGCAGCGCGTACCCAGGGGATCGCAACACCATATATTTT. Its protein product is CSAYPGDRNTIYF. V and J are TRBV29-1 and TRBJ1-3; D may be TRBD1 (6 bases). Germline values: CDR1 SQVTM, CDR2 ANQGSEA. The CDR3 runs to 13 residues. V gave up 7 bases and J gave up 7 bases, with 17 bases separating them.

This chain connects TRBV2 to TRBJ1-1; D perhaps matches TRBD1 (6 bases). V dropped 10 bases and J dropped 11 bases, with 23 bases sitting between them. The germline V gene encodes CDR1 SNHLY and CDR2 FYNNEI. CDR3 size: 13 residues. CDR3 coding DNA: TGTGCCACCCGGAGATTCGGGGGGGCGGGGGCTTTCTTT. Its translation: CATRRFGGAGAFF. Looking up the rest from reference TRBV2 and TRBJ1-1 gives the full variable domain: EPEVTQTPSHQVTQMGQEVILRCVPISNHLYFYWYRQILGQKVEFLVSFYNNEISEKSEIFDDQFSVERPDGSNFTLKIRSTKLEDSAMYFCATRRFGGAGAFFGQGTRLTVV.

The rearrangement uses TRBV11-2 and TRBJ2-7; D is perhaps TRBD1 (7 bases). CDR3 length: 15 amino acids. Germline loops: CDR1 SGHAT, CDR2 FQNNGV. The V and J ends lost 1 base and 7 bases respectively, with 17 bases between them. This CDR3 reads CASSLGRGRLGEQYF. As DNA, the CDR3 is TGTGCCAGCAGCTTAGGGAGGGGGCGATTGGGAGAGCAGTACTTC.

The chain employs TRBV11-3 and TRBJ2-3; 16 bases agree with TRBD2. This CDR3 is built from 17 residues. V was clipped by 5 bases and J by 2 bases; unmatched bases: 4. CDR1 and CDR2 from the germline V gene are SGHNT and YENEEA. The CDR3: CASSPGTSGGATDTQYF. The CDR3 DNA reads TGTGCCAGCAGCCCGGGGACTAGCGGGGGGGCCACAGATACGCAGTATTTT.

The chain employs TRBV9 and TRBJ2-7; TRBD2 is a possible D gene (6 bases). The germline V and J ends were trimmed by 4 bases and 3 bases, with 14 bases remaining between them. From germline, CDR1 is SGDLS and CDR2 YYNGEE. This CDR3 spans 14 amino acids. The CDR3 region is CASSIAREDYEQYF. CDR3 nucleotide sequence: TGTGCCAGCAGCATAGCCAGGGAGGACTACGAGCAGTACTTC. Using reference TRBV9 and TRBJ2-7 for the parts outside the CDR3, the full variable domain is DSGVTQTPKHLITATGQRVTLRCSPRSGDLSVYWYQQSLDQGLQFLIQYYNGEERAKGNILERFSAQQFPDLHSELNLSSLELGDSALYFCASSIAREDYEQYFGPGTRLTVT.

This clone occurred once. V and J are TRBV2 and TRBJ2-3; unclear D gene. The CDR3 extends over 14 amino acids. The V gene's germline CDR1 is SNHLY and CDR2 FYNNEI. V was cut by 7 bases and J by 0 bases, with 11 bases left in between. CDR3 nucleotide sequence: TGTGCCAGCACTGGCAGGTGGAGCACAGATACGCAGTATTTT. Protein sequence: CASTGRWSTDTQYF.

The rearrangement uses TRBV20-1 and TRBJ2-1, with 9 bases matching TRBD2. The CDR3 runs 16 residues. The germline V gene has CDR1 DFQATT and CDR2 SNEGSKA (reference sequence). V lost 3 bases and J lost 2; bases outside the gene matches: 8. CDR3: CSASRPRGGTYNEQFF. DNA for the CDR3: TGCAGTGCTAGTCGGCCGCGGGGGGGCACCTACAATGAGCAGTTCTTC.

This chain joins TRBV5-1 and TRBJ2-5; D is ambiguous. Germline V gene lookup returns CDR1 SGHRS and CDR2 YFSETQ. CDR3 length equals 14 residues. The V end lost 4 bases, the J end lost 0 bases, and 10 bases lay between the germline ends. The CDR3 bases are TGCGCCAGCAGCCCTCAGATGTACCAAGAGACCCAGTACTTC. Translation gives CASSPQMYQETQYF.

The genes are TRBV10-2 and TRBJ2-3; no clear D. The V and J ends lost 7 bases and 4 bases respectively, with 9 bases between them. The CDR3 contains 12 residues. Germline assignment: CDR1 WSHSY and CDR2 SAAADI. For the CDR3, the DNA is TGCGCCAGCAAACGGTCGGCAGATACGCAGTATTTT. Amino acid sequence: CASKRSADTQYF.

The table lists this clone with a count of one. V and J are TRBV11-2 and TRBJ1-1; 8 bases are a match to TRBD1. The V and J ends lost 5 bases and 0 bases, in that order; junction bases with no gene match: 5. Germline values: CDR1 SGHAT, CDR2 FQNNGV. The CDR3 totals 15 residues. Here the CDR3 reads CASSPQGALNTEAFF. CDR3 DNA sequence: TGTGCCAGCAGCCCCCAGGGGGCTTTGAACACTGAAGCTTTCTTT.